A selection of T cell receptor beta chains follows, all from one sample in a study of T cell responses to AZD1222 COVID-19 vaccine. The repertoire was sequenced with immunoSEQ multiplex PCR; TCRdb's copy has only in-frame clones and lacks some. In the table there are around 140,000 clones, 91% of which are singletons. The source was peripheral blood, collected 28 days after the second AZD1222 dose. The origin of the receptors is an adult who received the AZD1222 COVID-19 vaccine. The CDR3 runs from the conserved cysteine through the conserved F or W. The D gene is left open where the match is weak. Only some rows state a clone size, as once, few, many or a class for expanded clones.

TRBJ1-2	TRBV7-2	.	once	TGTGCCAGCAGCCCCCAAATTGACCAAAAGTCATATGGCTACACCTTC	CASSPQIDQKSYGYTF
TRBJ1-5	TRBV6-5	.	.	TGTGCCAGCAGCGGACAGATTAGCAATCAGCCCCAGCATTTT	CASSGQISNQPQHF
TRBJ2-5	TRBV20-1	.	once	TGCAGTGCCAGTGCGGGATTTCGGCAGACCCAGTACTTC	CSASAGFRQTQYF
TRBJ1-2	TRBV5-4	.	.	TGTGCCAGCAGCTTGGGGCTGGGGACAAACTATGGCTACACCTTC	CASSLGLGTNYGYTF
TRBJ1-4	TRBV20-1	.	.	TGCAGTGTTGGATCCGCTGAAAAACTGTTTTTT	CSVGSAEKLFF
TRBJ2-1	TRBV24-1	.	.	TGTGCCACCAGTGATCGGCTACCCTCCTACAATGAGCAGTTCTTC	CATSDRLPSYNEQFF
TRBJ1-2	TRBV15	.	.	TGTGCCACCAGCCGGGAGAACTATGGCTACACCTTC	CATSRENYGYTF
TRBJ1-5	TRBV12-2	.	.	TGTGCAAGTCGCTTGAGGGGCCAGCGCAATCAGCCCCAGCATTTT	CASRLRGQRNQPQHF
TRBJ2-6	TRBV7-3	.	.	TGTGCCAGCAGACTTACAGGGTCTGGGGCCAACGTCCTGACTTTC	CASRLTGSGANVLTF
TRBJ2-5	TRBV11-3	.	.	TGTGCCAGCAGCTTAGATCGCGTAGACCAAAACTTC	CASSLDRVDQNF
TRBJ1-2	TRBV7-3	.	.	TGTGCCAGCAGCTTACAGGAAGGAAGCGGCTACACCTTC	CASSLQEGSGYTF
TRBJ1-2	TRBV18	.	.	TGTGCCAGCTCACCACCGGGGGTACCAGGCGGGGTGGACGGCTACACCTTC	CASSPPGVPGGVDGYTF
TRBJ1-3	TRBV6-4	.	.	TGTGCCAGCAGGAAAGGGATCCACCTGGACACCATATATTTT	CASRKGIHLDTIYF
TRBJ1-1	TRBV5-6	.	.	TGTGCCAGCAGCTTGGGGAACGCGAACACTGAAGCTTTCTTT	CASSLGNANTEAFF
TRBJ1-6	TRBV5-1	TRBD1	.	TGCGCCAGCAGCGGGACAGGGCCCTATAATTCACCCCTCCACTTT	CASSGTGPYNSPLHF
TRBJ1-2	TRBV6-5	.	.	TGTGCCAGCAGGGGCCCTGGGAGTGGCTACACCTTC	CASRGPGSGYTF
TRBJ1-5	TRBV7-2	.	.	TGTGCCAGCAGCCCCACGGGGGGGAGGAATCAGCCCCAGCATTTT	CASSPTGGRNQPQHF
TRBJ2-7	TRBV7-2	TRBD2	.	TGTGCCAGCAGCCTAAGCGGGGGAGGATACGAGCAGTACTTC	CASSLSGGGYEQYF
TRBJ2-2	TRBV5-1	TRBD2	.	TGCGCCAGCAGCCCGACGGGACTAGCGGGGGGGCAACGAACCGGGGAGCTGTTTTTT	CASSPTGLAGGQRTGELFF
TRBJ1-1	TRBV7-2	TRBD1	.	TGTGCCAGCGAACCTCGGACAGGCCGAATGAACACTGAAGCTTTCTTT	CASEPRTGRMNTEAFF
TRBJ1-4	TRBV6-5	.	few	TGTGCCAGCAGTAACCCGTCTGCAACTAATGAAAAACTGTTTTTT	CASSNPSATNEKLFF
TRBJ1-1	TRBV7-8	.	.	TGTGCCAGCAGCTTAGGAAGGGGCAAGGTAGGCACTGAAGCTTTCTTT	CASSLGRGKVGTEAFF